This passage covers 10 T cell receptor beta chains from one sample sequenced in a study of shared clonotypes between healthy human individuals. TCRdb's copy holds only in-frame clones and misses some; the assay was immunoSEQ multiplex PCR. Of millions of clones in the sample, about 95% were seen once. The sample comprised naive CD4+ T cells sorted from blood. The sample's subset: CD45RA+ positively selected. Receptors originate from a man between 18 and 29 years old in good health.

Turning to this clone: Other DNA sequences from this sample encode an identical CDR3 as well. This chain connects TRBV11-2 to TRBJ2-3; D not resolved. The V and J ends lost 5 bases and 0 bases respectively, with 3 bases between them. Germline V gives CDR1 SGHAT, CDR2 FQNNGV. This CDR3 has 12 amino acids. The CDR3 reads CASSPSTDTQYF. The CDR3 coding sequence is TGTGCCAGCAGCCCAAGCACAGATACGCAGTATTTT. Drawing the rest from reference TRBV11-2 and TRBJ2-3, the complete variable domain is EAGVAQSPRYKIIEKRQSVAFWCNPISGHATLYWYQQILGQGPKLLIQFQNNGVVDDSQLPKDRFSAERLKGVDSTLKIQPAKLEDSAVYLCASSPSTDTQYFGPGTRLTVL.

This chain joins TRBV10-3 and TRBJ2-1; tentative D call: TRBD2 (5 bases). This CDR3 is built from 13 residues. The V end was cut by 5 bases, the J end by 3 bases, with 8 bases between. Germline V CDR1 and CDR2: ENHRY, SYGVKD. Here the CDR3 reads CAISPRDYNEQFF. Written as DNA, the CDR3 is TGTGCCATCAGTCCCCGGGACTACAATGAGCAGTTCTTC.

In nucleotides, the CDR3 is TGTGCCAGCAGTTACGGGGCGGGAGGGCCTTACGAGCAGTACTTC. Its translation is CASSYGAGGPYEQYF. The chain is built from TRBV6-5 and TRBJ2-7; 9 nucleotides agree with TRBD2. J was trimmed by 4 bases and V by 2 bases; bases with no gene match: 6. Germline values: CDR1 MNHEY, CDR2 SVGAGI. This CDR3 contains 15 residues.

The chain couples TRBV30 to TRBJ1-3; D is ambiguous. Trimming took off 4 bases at V and 4 bases at J, with 17 bases between the two ends. Germline values: CDR1 GTSNPN, CDR2 SVGIG (reference sequence). There are 15 residues in the CDR3. This chain's CDR3 is CAWILKQLSGNTIYF. The DNA for the CDR3 is TGTGCCTGGATCCTTAAACAGTTATCCGGAAACACCATATATTTT.

The genes are TRBV10-3 and TRBJ1-2, with 8 bases aligning to TRBD1. The germline V gene encodes CDR1 ENHRY and CDR2 SYGVKD. V dropped 8 bases and J dropped 8; count of bases not matched to a gene: 13. There are 14 residues in the CDR3. In DNA form, the CDR3 reads TGTGCCATCGCAGCCAGGGGACAGGATGTCGGCTACACCTTC. It yields the protein CAIAARGQDVGYTF.

Concerning this clone: Additional DNA sequences in this sample encode the identical CDR3. This sequence joins TRBV2 and TRBJ2-7, with 7 bases that match TRBD2. CDR1 and CDR2 from the germline V gene are SNHLY and FYNNEI. V lost 5 bases, J lost 4 bases, and 2 bases stayed unmatched. This CDR3 spans 12 amino acids. This CDR3 is CASSSGGYEQYF. Here the CDR3 DNA reads TGTGCCAGCAGTTCCGGGGGGTACGAGCAGTACTTC.

The rearrangement joins TRBV12-5 to TRBJ2-7; the match to TRBD1 covers 7 bases. CDR1 and CDR2 from the germline V gene are LGHNT and FRNRAP. The J segment lost 2 bases and the V segment lost 5 bases, leaving 6 bases of the junction unmatched. The CDR3 has 14 residues. The CDR3 is CASGNGQATYEQYF. The CDR3, as DNA: TGTGCTAGTGGTAACGGACAGGCTACCTACGAGCAGTACTTC.

The J gene is TRBJ2-2, the V gene TRBV7-2; 9 bases map to TRBD1. Germline V gene lookup returns CDR1 SGHTA and CDR2 FQGNSA. The CDR3 loop spans 15 amino acids. V shed 5 bases, J shed 5 bases, and the junction held 6 bases outside the gene matches. CDR3 loop: CASSIQGARTGELFF. In nucleotides, the CDR3 is TGTGCCAGCAGCATACAGGGGGCGCGGACCGGGGAGCTGTTTTTT.

V and J are TRBV12-1 and TRBJ2-3; TRBD2 is taken as the D call from the table, unchecked against the DNA. TRBV12-1 has pseudogene status. The CDR3 is 18 amino acids. Here the CDR3 reads CASSFPIRLAGGADTQYF. CDR3 nucleotide sequence: TGTGCCAGCAGCTTCCCTATTAGACTAGCGGGGGGCGCAGATACGCAGTATTTT.

The rearrangement uses TRBV21-1 and TRBJ2-7; the table's D call, TRBD1, was not checked against the DNA. TRBV21-1 is classified as a pseudogene. The CDR3 contains 16 residues. The CDR3 nucleotides are TGTGCCAGCAGCAAAAATTGTAGGCGTAAGGGGTACGAGCAGTACTTC. Residues: CASSKNCRRKGYEQYF.